The 24 T cell receptor beta chains listed next were all sequenced from one sample in a study of spatial heterogeneity in lung cancer. TCRdb analysed the 5' RACE reads with MiXCR anew, one entry per CDR3 protein. The sample carries thousands of distinct CDR3 sequences, 2.5% to 4% recorded once. Time point defined: sample taken at primary tumor resection. The material was lung tissue, obtained at surgery. Every receptor here comes from a human donor with early-stage non-small cell lung cancer.

To note about this clonotype: For a library built for alpha chains, this beta chain is a stray read; little rests on its size. The chain employs TRBV14 and TRBJ1-2; a possible D gene is TRBD1 (5 bases). The CDR3 spans 13 residues. CDR1 and CDR2 (germline): SGHDN, FVKESK. The germline V and J ends were trimmed by 4 bases and 13 bases, with 19 bases remaining between them. The CDR3 sequence is CASSRTGDPSFTF. The CDR3 nucleotides read TGTGCCAGCAGCCGGACGGGGGACCCTTCGTTCACCTTC. The variable domain in full, completed from reference TRBV14 and TRBJ1-2, reads EAGVTQFPSHSVIEKGQTVTLRCDPISGHDNLYWYRRVMGKEIKFLLHFVKESKQDESGMPNNRFLAERTGGTYSTLKVQPAELEDSGVYFCASSRTGDPSFTFGSGTRLTVV.

This clonotype is medium-sized. This beta chain is a stray read from a library made for alpha chains; its abundance is not meaningful. CDR3 DNA sequence: TGTGCCATCAGTGGGCAGGACTACGAGCAGTACTTC. Its protein product is CAISGQDYEQYF. The chain has TRBV10-3 and TRBJ2-7; no reliable D call. In germline, CDR1 is ENHRY, CDR2 SYGVKD. Trimming pared 4 bases from V and 3 bases from J, leaving 7 bases between. The CDR3 is 12 residues long.

This clonotype was observed a few times. For a library built for alpha chains, this beta chain is a stray read; little rests on its size. J is TRBJ1-5 and V is TRBV3-1; D gene uncertain. Germline values: CDR1 LGHDT, CDR2 YNNKEL (reference sequence). V lost 4 bases and J lost 1, with 8 bases in between. The CDR3 loop spans 14 amino acids. CDR3 protein: CASSLTGSNQPQHF. The CDR3 DNA reads as TGTGCCAGCAGCCTAACGGGGAGCAATCAGCCCCAGCATTTT.

Sample share makes this clonotype hyperexpanded. This beta chain slipped into a library made for alpha chains as a stray read, so its size is not meaningful. This chain uses TRBV6-5 with TRBJ1-1; D ambiguous. The CDR3 totals 12 residues. V dropped 6 bases and J dropped 1 base, with 6 bases sitting between them. Germline V CDR1 and CDR2: MNHEY, SVGAGI. The CDR3 reads CASSHSNTEAFF. In DNA form, the CDR3 reads TGTGCCAGCAGCCACTCGAACACTGAAGCTTTCTTT.

With regard to this clonotype: The size of this beta chain means little, since it is a stray read in a library made for alpha chains. V usage is TRBV11-2 and J usage is TRBJ1-3; no firm D call. V was clipped by 3 bases and J by 0 bases, with 3 bases between them. Germline V gene lookup returns CDR1 SGHAT and CDR2 FQNNGV. There are 13 residues in the CDR3. CDR3: CASSFSSGNTIYF. The DNA for the CDR3 is TGTGCCAGCAGCTTCAGCTCTGGAAACACCATATATTTT.

This clonotype is medium-sized in the sample. The library was built for alpha chains, so this beta chain is an off-target read and its size means little. The CDR3 is CASRSSLGITGELFF. DNA for the CDR3: TGTGCCAGCCGAAGTTCCCTTGGCATCACCGGGGAGCTGTTTTTT. This rearrangement joins TRBV28 to TRBJ2-2; D is uncertain. The CDR3 loop spans 15 amino acids. Trimming removed 8 bases from V and 4 bases from J, with 17 bases in between. Germline lookup yields CDR1 MDHEN and CDR2 SYDVKM.

This clonotype is medium-sized in the sample. This beta chain was picked up by a library intended for alpha chains and is off target, so its count carries little meaning. V usage is TRBV18 and J usage is TRBJ1-1; D is unclear. V lost 4 bases and J 1 base, leaving 13 bases between the germline ends. Germline values: CDR1 KGHSH, CDR2 LQKENI. The CDR3 totals 15 residues. The CDR3 protein is CASSLFDTRNTEAFF. The CDR3 DNA is TGTGCCAGCTCACTATTCGACACGAGGAACACTGAAGCTTTCTTT.

Relative to its sample, this clonotype is medium-sized. With the library built for alpha chains, this beta chain is off target and its frequency is not meaningful. The gene calls are TRBV10-2 and TRBJ2-2; either TRBD1 or TRBD2 may supply D (5 bases each). Deletions cut 7 bases from V and 7 bases from J, with 13 bases between. Looked up from germline, CDR1 is WSHSY and CDR2 is SAAADI. The CDR3 consists of 13 residues. CDR3 loop: CASKGSRGGELFF. In DNA, the CDR3 is TGCGCCAGCAAGGGCTCGAGGGGCGGGGAGCTGTTTTTT.

Within the sample, this clonotype is medium-sized. With the library built for alpha chains, this beta chain is off target and its frequency is not meaningful. The V and J genes are TRBV3-1 and TRBJ1-2; tentative D call: TRBD1 (6 bases). CDR1 is LGHDT and CDR2 is YNNKEL in the germline V gene (reference sequence). CDR3 length: 17 residues. V was cut by 0 bases and J by 5 bases, with 19 bases left in between. This CDR3 reads CASSQDVSARGLYGYTF. The DNA for the CDR3 is TGTGCCAGCAGCCAAGATGTATCGGCCCGGGGGCTATATGGCTACACCTTC. Together with reference TRBV3-1 and TRBJ1-2, the CDR3 gives the full variable domain: DTAVSQTPKYLVTQMGNDKSIKCEQNLGHDTMYWYKQDSKKFLKIMFSYNNKELIINETVPNRFSPKSPDKAHLNLHINSLELGDSAVYFCASSQDVSARGLYGYTFGSGTRLTVV.

This clonotype was counted between two and nine times. This beta chain appears as a stray read in a library generated for alpha chains; its size is not informative. DNA of the CDR3: TGTGCCAGCAGCAGGTCGGGGGGGCGCCTTTACAATGAGCAGTTCTTC. This gives the protein CASSRSGGRLYNEQFF. The V and J genes are TRBV7-2 and TRBJ2-1; 8 bases agree with TRBD2. The germline CDR1 and CDR2 sequences are SGHTA and FQGNSA. V shed 5 bases and J 4 bases; nucleotides not matched to a gene: 10. There are 16 residues in the CDR3. Filled out from reference TRBV7-2 and TRBJ2-1, the complete variable domain reads GAGVSQSPSNKVTEKGKDVELRCDPISGHTALYWYRQSLGQGLEFLIYFQGNSAPDKSGLPSDRFSAERTGGSVSTLTIQRTQQEDSAVYLCASSRSGGRLYNEQFFGPGTRLTVL.

By sample fraction, this clonotype is medium-sized (0.01 to 0.1%). The library was built for alpha chains, so this beta chain is an off-target read and its size means little. The chain recombines TRBV4-2 with TRBJ2-1; D uncertain. The CDR3 extends over 12 amino acids. The ends were cut back, 1 base at V and 11 bases at J, with 9 bases in the middle. Germline CDR1 is LGHNA and CDR2 is YNFKEQ. The CDR3 loop is CASSQVSSKQFF. As DNA, the CDR3 is TGTGCCAGCAGCCAAGTATCTTCTAAGCAGTTCTTC.

This clonotype is medium-sized (0.01 to 0.1%) by share. Little can be read into the size of this beta chain, an off-target read in a library designed for alpha chains. This chain connects TRBV13 to TRBJ1-1; D call uncertain. Looked up from germline, CDR1 is PRHDT and CDR2 is FYEKMQ (reference sequence). V was shortened by 5 bases and J by 7 bases, with 14 bases between the two germline ends. This CDR3 comprises 13 residues. The CDR3 bases are TGTGCCAGCAGCCGGACGATGAACGGTGAAGCTTTCTTT. Translated, it gives CASSRTMNGEAFF.

This clonotype is deemed medium-sized. Within a library made for alpha chains, this beta chain is off target, and its count is uninformative. J is TRBJ2-2 and V is TRBV20-1; 7 positions agree with TRBD2. Germline V lookup: CDR1 DFQATT, CDR2 SNEGSKA (reference sequence). The V gene end was trimmed by 2 bases and the J gene end by 3 bases; junction bases not matched to a gene: 27. The CDR3 contains 22 residues. CDR3 coding DNA: TGCAGTGCTAGATCACCACCGAGTGTGCAACCCGGGGGGTCTGTAGACACCGGGGAGCTGTTTTTT. Amino acids: CSARSPPSVQPGGSVDTGELFF.

This clonotype was seen at least ten times. Being off target in a library aimed at alpha chains, this beta chain has a size of little meaning. The CDR3 nucleotides are TGCAGTGCCACACAGTCCCAAGAGGTTGGCTACACCTTC. Amino acids: CSATQSQEVGYTF. The gene calls are TRBV20-1 and TRBJ1-2, with D unclear. From germline, CDR1 is DFQATT and CDR2 SNEGSKA (reference sequence). Trimming took off 6 bases at V and 7 bases at J, with 18 bases between the two ends. CDR3 size: 13 residues.

This clonotype counts as medium-sized. This beta chain is an unintended read in a library built for alpha chains; its size means little. The V call is TRBV7-8, the J call TRBJ2-5; 8 bases match TRBD2. CDR3 length: 16 residues. V trimming: 1 base; J trimming: 1 base; junction bases outside the gene matches: 5. Germline lookup yields CDR1 SGHVS and CDR2 FQNEAQ. This CDR3 is CASSLGTSPTQETQYF. CDR3 bases: TGTGCCAGCAGCTTAGGGACTAGCCCTACCCAAGAGACCCAGTACTTC.

This clonotype is medium-sized in the sample. In a library made to pick up alpha chains, this beta chain is a stray read with a size that means little. The chain links TRBV20-1 to TRBJ1-1, with D tentatively TRBD1 (5 bases). Germline V gene sequence: CDR1 DFQATT, CDR2 SNEGSKA (reference sequence). The CDR3 runs to 16 residues. Trimming took off 6 bases at V and 0 bases at J, with 20 bases between the two ends. The CDR3 DNA is TGCAGTGCCGTCCCCGCGGGGCGCCGAATGAACACTGAAGCTTTCTTT. Amino acid sequence: CSAVPAGRRMNTEAFF.

This clonotype showed up many times. This beta chain lies outside the target of a library built for alpha chains; its clone size means little. The V and J genes are TRBV12-3 or TRBV12-4 and TRBJ2-1, with 7 bases that match TRBD1. This CDR3 contains 13 residues. V lost 6 bases to trimming and J lost 7 bases; unmatched junction nucleotides: 6. DNA for the CDR3: TGTGCCAGCAGCTCCCAGGGGGAGAATGAGCAGTTCTTC. Translating it yields CASSSQGENEQFF.

By frequency in the sample, this clonotype is medium-sized. This beta chain appears as a stray read in a library generated for alpha chains; its size is not informative. The chain joins TRBV4-3 to TRBJ2-3, with D hard to call. Germline V CDR1 and CDR2: LGHNA, YSLEER. The CDR3 runs to 14 residues. V gave up 0 bases and J gave up 5 bases, with 9 bases separating them. This chain's CDR3 is CASSQDRLLDTQYF. The CDR3 nucleotides read TGCGCCAGCAGCCAAGATCGACTCTTAGATACGCAGTATTTT.

This clonotype was picked up many times. This beta chain slipped into a library made for alpha chains as a stray read, so its size is not meaningful. The chain links TRBV5-1 to TRBJ2-3, with 9 bases fitting TRBD2. CDR3 length equals 15 residues. J gave up 6 bases and V 1 base, and 6 bases lay outside the gene matches. Germline V lookup: CDR1 SGHRS, CDR2 YFSETQ. The DNA of the CDR3 is TGCGCCAGCAGCTTGAGCGGGGGGCCAGGGGATACGCAGTATTTT. Amino acids: CASSLSGGPGDTQYF. Using reference TRBV5-1 and TRBJ2-3 for the parts outside the CDR3, the full variable domain is KAGVTQTPRYLIKTRGQQVTLSCSPISGHRSVSWYQQTPGQGLQFLFEYFSETQRNKGNFPGRFSGRQFSNSRSEMNVSTLELGDSALYLCASSLSGGPGDTQYFGPGTRLTVL.

In this sample, this clonotype turned up many times. This beta chain appears as a stray read in a library generated for alpha chains; its size is not informative. The rearrangement joins TRBV7-8 to TRBJ2-7, with D possibly matching TRBD2 (6 bases). The length of the CDR3 is 14 residues. V lost 4 bases and J 4 bases, leaving 14 bases between the germline ends. Germline values: CDR1 SGHVS, CDR2 FQNEAQ. The CDR3 reads CASSSDGGLYEQYF. The CDR3 region has the DNA TGTGCCAGCAGCTCGGACGGAGGACTATACGAGCAGTACTTC. Drawing the rest from reference TRBV7-8 and TRBJ2-7, the complete variable domain is GAGVSQSPRYKVAKRGQDVALRCDPISGHVSLFWYQQALGQGPEFLTYFQNEAQLDKSGLPSDRFFAERPEGSVSTLKIQRTQQEDSAVYLCASSSDGGLYEQYFGPGTRLTVT.

About this clonotype itself: This beta chain represents an off-target read in a library built for alpha chains; its size is of limited meaning. This rearrangement joins TRBV10-3 to TRBJ2-1; D may be TRBD2 (6 bases). The V gene lost 0 bases and the J gene lost 3 bases, with 12 bases spanning the gap. The CDR3 sequence is 16 residues long. From germline, CDR1 is ENHRY and CDR2 SYGVKD. The CDR3 region has the DNA TGTGCCATCAGTGAGTCGTCCGGGGGAATCTACAATGAGCAGTTCTTC. It translates to CAISESSGGIYNEQFF.

This clonotype has ten or more counts. This beta chain was picked up by a library intended for alpha chains and is off target, so its count carries little meaning. V usage is TRBV5-1 and J usage is TRBJ2-5; D is ambiguous. This CDR3 region has 13 residues. Germline CDR1 is SGHRS and CDR2 is YFSETQ. The V end lost 4 bases, the J end lost 5 bases, and 12 bases lay between the germline ends. As DNA, the CDR3 is TGCGCCAGCAGCACCGGGCTGGAGGAGACCCAGTACTTC. Its protein is CASSTGLEETQYF.

This clonotype is labeled medium-sized. Since the library was made to target alpha chains, this beta chain is a stray read and its abundance is not meaningful. V usage is TRBV3-1 and J usage is TRBJ2-5; 8 positions match TRBD1. Unmatched junction bases numbered 6, after V lost 4 bases and J lost 5 bases. Germline CDR1 is LGHDT and CDR2 is YNNKEL (reference sequence). This CDR3 region has 14 residues. The CDR3 sequence: CASSPSGGGETQYF. CDR3 nucleotides: TGTGCCAGCAGCCCTTCAGGGGGCGGGGAGACCCAGTACTTC.

Judged by abundance, this clonotype is medium-sized. This beta chain is off target for a library built for alpha chains, so its abundance means little. The chain employs TRBV6-6 and TRBJ2-5; no reliable D call. The CDR3 is made up of 14 amino acids. The germline V gene has CDR1 MNHNY and CDR2 SVGAGI (reference sequence). With 5 bases removed from V and 3 bases from J, the gap between germline ends came to 13 bases. CDR3 bases: TGTGCCAGCAGTGCAGACGTTACGAAAGAGACCCAGTACTTC. This sequence encodes CASSADVTKETQYF.